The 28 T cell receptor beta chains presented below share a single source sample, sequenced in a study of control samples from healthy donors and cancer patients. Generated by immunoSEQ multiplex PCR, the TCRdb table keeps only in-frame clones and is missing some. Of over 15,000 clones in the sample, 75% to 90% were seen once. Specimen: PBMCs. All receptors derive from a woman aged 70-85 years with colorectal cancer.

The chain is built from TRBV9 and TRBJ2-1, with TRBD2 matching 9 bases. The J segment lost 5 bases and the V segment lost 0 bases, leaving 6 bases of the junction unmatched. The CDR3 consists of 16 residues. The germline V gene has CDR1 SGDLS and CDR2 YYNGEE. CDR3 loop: CASSVAGGGAHNEQFF. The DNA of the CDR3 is TGTGCCAGCAGCGTAGCTGGCGGGGGGGCCCACAATGAGCAGTTCTTC.

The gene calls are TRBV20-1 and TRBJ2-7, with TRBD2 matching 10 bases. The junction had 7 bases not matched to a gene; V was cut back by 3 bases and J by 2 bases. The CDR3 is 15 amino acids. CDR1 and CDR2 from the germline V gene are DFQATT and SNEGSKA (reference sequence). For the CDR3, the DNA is TGCAGTGCTAGTCCTCTAGCGGGAGTGGCCTACGAGCAGTACTTC. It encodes CSASPLAGVAYEQYF.

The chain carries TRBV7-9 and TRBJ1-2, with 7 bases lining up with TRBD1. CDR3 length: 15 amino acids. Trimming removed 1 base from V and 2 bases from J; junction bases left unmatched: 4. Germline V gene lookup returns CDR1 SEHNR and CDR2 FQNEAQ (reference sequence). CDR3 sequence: CASSLEQGKNYGYTF. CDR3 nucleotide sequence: TGTGCCAGCAGCTTAGAACAGGGGAAAAACTATGGCTACACCTTC.

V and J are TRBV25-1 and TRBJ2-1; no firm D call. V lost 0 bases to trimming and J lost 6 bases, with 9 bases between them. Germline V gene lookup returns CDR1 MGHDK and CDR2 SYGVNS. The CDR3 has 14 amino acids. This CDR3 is CASSEYKGFNEQFF. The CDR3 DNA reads TGTGCCAGCAGTGAATATAAGGGCTTCAATGAGCAGTTCTTC.

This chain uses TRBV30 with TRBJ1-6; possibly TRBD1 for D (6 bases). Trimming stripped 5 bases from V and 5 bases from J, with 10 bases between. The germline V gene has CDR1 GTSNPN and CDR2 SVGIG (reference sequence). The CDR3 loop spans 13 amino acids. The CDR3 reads CAWSGTNNSPLHF. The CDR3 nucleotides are TGTGCCTGGTCGGGGACAAATAATTCACCCCTCCACTTT.

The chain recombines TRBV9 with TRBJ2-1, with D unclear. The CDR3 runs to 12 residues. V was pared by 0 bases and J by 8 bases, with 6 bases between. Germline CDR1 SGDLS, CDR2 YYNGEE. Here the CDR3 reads CASSVGSHEQFF. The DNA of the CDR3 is TGTGCCAGCAGCGTAGGATCGCATGAGCAGTTCTTC.

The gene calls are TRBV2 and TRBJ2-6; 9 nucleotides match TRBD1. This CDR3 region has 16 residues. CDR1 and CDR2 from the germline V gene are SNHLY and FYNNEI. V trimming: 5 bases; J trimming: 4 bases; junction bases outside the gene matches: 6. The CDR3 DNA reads TGTGCCAGCAGTCCTCGGGACAGGGTCGGGGCCAACGTCCTGACTTTC. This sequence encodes CASSPRDRVGANVLTF.

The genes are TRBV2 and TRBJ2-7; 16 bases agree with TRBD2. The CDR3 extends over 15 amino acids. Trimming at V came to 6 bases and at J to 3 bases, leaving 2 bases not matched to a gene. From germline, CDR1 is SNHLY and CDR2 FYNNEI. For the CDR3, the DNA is TGTGCCAGCAGGGGACTAGCGGGGGGGCTCTACGAGCAGTACTTC. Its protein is CASRGLAGGLYEQYF. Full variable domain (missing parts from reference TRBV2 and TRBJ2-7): EPEVTQTPSHQVTQMGQEVILRCVPISNHLYFYWYRQILGQKVEFLVSFYNNEISEKSEIFDDQFSVERPDGSNFTLKIRSTKLEDSAMYFCASRGLAGGLYEQYFGPGTRLTVT.

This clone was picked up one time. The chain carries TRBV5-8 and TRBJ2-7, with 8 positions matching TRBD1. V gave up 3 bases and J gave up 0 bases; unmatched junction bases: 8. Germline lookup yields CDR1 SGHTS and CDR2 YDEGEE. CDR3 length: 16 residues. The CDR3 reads CASSSGQGLSSYEQYF. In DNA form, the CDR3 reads TGTGCCAGCAGCTCCGGACAGGGCCTAAGCTCCTACGAGCAGTACTTC.

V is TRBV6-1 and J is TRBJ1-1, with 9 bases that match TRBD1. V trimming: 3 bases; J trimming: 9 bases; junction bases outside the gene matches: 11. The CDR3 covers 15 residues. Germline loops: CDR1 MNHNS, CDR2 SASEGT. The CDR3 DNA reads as TGTGCCAGCAGTGAGTTACAGGGGGCCCGCCCCAAAGCTTTCTTT. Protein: CASSELQGARPKAFF.

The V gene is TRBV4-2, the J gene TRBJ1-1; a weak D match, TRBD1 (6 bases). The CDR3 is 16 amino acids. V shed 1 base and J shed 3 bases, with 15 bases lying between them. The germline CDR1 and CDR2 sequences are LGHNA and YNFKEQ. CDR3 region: CASSQAAQRGHTEAFF. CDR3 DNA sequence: TGTGCCAGCAGCCAAGCGGCCCAACGGGGGCACACTGAAGCTTTCTTT.

CDR3 coding DNA: TGTGCCAGCAGCTTAAATACTTTGGGGAACACCGGGGAGCTGTTTTTT. Encoded protein: CASSLNTLGNTGELFF. J is TRBJ2-2 and V is TRBV7-3; no reliable D call. There are 16 residues in the CDR3. V lost 1 base and J 1 base, leaving 10 bases between the germline ends. Germline-derived CDR1 and CDR2 are SGHTA and FQGTGA.

The CDR3 nucleotides read TGCGCCAGCAGCTTGGATTCCGGCAGGCTGGGGTCACCCCTCCACTTT. It translates to CASSLDSGRLGSPLHF. V and J are TRBV5-1 and TRBJ1-6; D unresolved. V was cut by 0 bases and J by 10 bases, with 17 bases left in between. Germline V CDR1 and CDR2: SGHRS, YFSETQ. The CDR3 spans 16 residues.

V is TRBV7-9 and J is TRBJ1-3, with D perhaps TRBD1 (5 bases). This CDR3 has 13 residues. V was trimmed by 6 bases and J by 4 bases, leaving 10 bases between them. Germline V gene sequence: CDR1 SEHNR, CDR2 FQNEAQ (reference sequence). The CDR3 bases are TGTGCCAGCAGACGAGGGGAAGGAAACACCATATATTTT. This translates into CASRRGEGNTIYF.

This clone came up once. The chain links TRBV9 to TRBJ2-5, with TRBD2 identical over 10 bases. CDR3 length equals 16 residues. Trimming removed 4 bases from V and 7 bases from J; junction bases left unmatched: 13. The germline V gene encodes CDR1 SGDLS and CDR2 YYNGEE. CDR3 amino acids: CASSLRGLAMGGTQYF. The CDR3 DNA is TGTGCCAGCAGCCTAAGGGGACTAGCGATGGGTGGGACCCAGTACTTC. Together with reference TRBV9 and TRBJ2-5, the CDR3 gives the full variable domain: DSGVTQTPKHLITATGQRVTLRCSPRSGDLSVYWYQQSLDQGLQFLIQYYNGEERAKGNILERFSAQQFPDLHSELNLSSLELGDSALYFCASSLRGLAMGGTQYFGPGTRLLVL.

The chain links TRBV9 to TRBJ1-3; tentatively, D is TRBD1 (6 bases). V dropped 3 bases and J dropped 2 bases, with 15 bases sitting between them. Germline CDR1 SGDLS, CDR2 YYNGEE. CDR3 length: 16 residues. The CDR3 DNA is TGTGCCAGCAGCGCGTTGACAGGACCTGCTGGAAACACCATATATTTT. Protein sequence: CASSALTGPAGNTIYF.

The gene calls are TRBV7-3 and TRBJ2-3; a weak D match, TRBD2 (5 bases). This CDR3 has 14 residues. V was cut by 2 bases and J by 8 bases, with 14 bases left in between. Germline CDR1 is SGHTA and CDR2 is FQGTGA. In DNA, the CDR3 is TGTGCCAGCAGCTTAGGGGTAAAAGCGGTTACGCAGTATTTT. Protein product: CASSLGVKAVTQYF.

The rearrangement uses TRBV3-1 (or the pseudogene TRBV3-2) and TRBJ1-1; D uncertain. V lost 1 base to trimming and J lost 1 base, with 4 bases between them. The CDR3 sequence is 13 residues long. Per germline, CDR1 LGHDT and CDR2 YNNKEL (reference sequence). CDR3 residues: CASSQGENTEAFF. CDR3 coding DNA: TGTGCCAGCAGCCAAGGGGAGAACACTGAAGCTTTCTTT.

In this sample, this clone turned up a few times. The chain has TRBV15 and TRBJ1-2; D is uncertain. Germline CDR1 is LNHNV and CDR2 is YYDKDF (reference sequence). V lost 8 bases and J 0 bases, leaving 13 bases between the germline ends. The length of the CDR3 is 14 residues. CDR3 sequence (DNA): TGTGCCACCGCCGGGAGCGGGGCTAACTATGGCTACACCTTC. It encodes CATAGSGANYGYTF.

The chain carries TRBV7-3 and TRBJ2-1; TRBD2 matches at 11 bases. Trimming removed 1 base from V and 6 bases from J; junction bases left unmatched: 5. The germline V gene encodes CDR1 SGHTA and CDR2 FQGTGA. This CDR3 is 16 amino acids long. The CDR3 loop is CASSLKGLAGGNEQFF. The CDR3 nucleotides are TGTGCCAGCAGCTTAAAGGGCCTAGCGGGAGGCAATGAGCAGTTCTTC.

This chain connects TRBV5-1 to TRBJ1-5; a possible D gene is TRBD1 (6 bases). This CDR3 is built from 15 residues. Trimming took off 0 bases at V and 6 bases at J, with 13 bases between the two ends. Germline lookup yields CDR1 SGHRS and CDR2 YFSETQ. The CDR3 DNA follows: TGCGCCAGCAGCTTGGAGGGGGAGCGGAGTCAGCCCCAGCATTTT. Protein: CASSLEGERSQPQHF.

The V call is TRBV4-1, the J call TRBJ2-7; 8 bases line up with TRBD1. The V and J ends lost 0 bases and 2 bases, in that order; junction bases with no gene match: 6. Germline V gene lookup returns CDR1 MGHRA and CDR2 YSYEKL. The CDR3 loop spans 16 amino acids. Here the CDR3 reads CASSQEGQGATYEQYF. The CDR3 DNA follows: TGCGCCAGCAGCCAAGAGGGTCAGGGGGCCACCTACGAGCAGTACTTC.

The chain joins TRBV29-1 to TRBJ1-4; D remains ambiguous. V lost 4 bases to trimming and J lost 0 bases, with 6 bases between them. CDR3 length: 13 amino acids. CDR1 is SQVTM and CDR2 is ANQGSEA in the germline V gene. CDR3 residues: CSVGRATNEKLFF. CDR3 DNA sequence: TGCAGCGTTGGGAGGGCAACTAATGAAAAACTGTTTTTT.

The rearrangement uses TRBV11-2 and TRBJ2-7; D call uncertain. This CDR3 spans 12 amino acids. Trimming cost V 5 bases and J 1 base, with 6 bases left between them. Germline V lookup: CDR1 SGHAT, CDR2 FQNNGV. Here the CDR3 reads CASSATSYEQYF. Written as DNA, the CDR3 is TGTGCCAGCAGCGCTACTTCCTACGAGCAGTACTTC.

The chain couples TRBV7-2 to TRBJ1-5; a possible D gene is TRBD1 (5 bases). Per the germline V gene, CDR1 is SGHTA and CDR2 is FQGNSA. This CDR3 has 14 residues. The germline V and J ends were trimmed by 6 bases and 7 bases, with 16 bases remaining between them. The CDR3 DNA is TGTGCCAGCAGTCTTAGACGGGGCGGGCAGCCCCAGCATTTT. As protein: CASSLRRGGQPQHF.

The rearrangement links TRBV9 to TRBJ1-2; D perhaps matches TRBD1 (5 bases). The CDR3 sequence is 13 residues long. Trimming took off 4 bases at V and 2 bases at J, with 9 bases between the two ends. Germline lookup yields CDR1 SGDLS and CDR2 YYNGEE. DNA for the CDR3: TGTGCCAGCAGCCTCAGGGAAAACTATGGCTACACCTTC. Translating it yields CASSLRENYGYTF.

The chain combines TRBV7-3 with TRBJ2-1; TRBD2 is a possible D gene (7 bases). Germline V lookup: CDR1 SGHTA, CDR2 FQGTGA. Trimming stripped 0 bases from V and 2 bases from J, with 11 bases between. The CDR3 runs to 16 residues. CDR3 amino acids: CASSLTGGAPYNEQFF. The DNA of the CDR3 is TGTGCCAGCAGCTTAACGGGGGGGGCCCCCTACAATGAGCAGTTCTTC. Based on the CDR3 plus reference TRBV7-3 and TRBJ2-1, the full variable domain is GAGVSQTPSNKVTEKGKYVELRCDPISGHTALYWYRQSLGQGPEFLIYFQGTGAADDSGLPNDRFFAVRPEGSVSTLKIQRTERGDSAVYLCASSLTGGAPYNEQFFGPGTRLTVL.

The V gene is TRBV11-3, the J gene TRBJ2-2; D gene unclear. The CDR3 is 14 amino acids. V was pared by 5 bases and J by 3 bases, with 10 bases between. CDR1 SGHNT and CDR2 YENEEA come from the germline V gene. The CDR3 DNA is TGTGCCAGCAGCCGACCCTTCGACACCGGGGAGCTGTTTTTT. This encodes CASSRPFDTGELFF.